A single T cell receptor beta chain is shown here with its context. This clonotype was counted only a few times. Its antigen target is currently unknown. Base qualities are not provided; no much larger clone lies one nucleotide away. Donors were 40 or so systemically healthy Caucasian individuals from Russia aged 6 to 90 years. Roughly 10 milliliters of peripheral blood were drawn from each donor into EDTA-treated Vacutainer tubes. Ficoll-Paque density-gradient centrifugation was used to isolate PBMCs, with at least 7 million per sample. Total RNA, at least 6 micrograms per sample, was extracted from PBMCs with Trizol reagent. For every donor, flow cytometry on a PBMC aliquot measured the percentage of naive CD45RAhigh/CD27high T cells. Library method: 5' RACE. A second PCR of about 7 to 12 cycles was run with a J-beta primer mix and a sample-barcoded 5' primer. A unique molecular identifier was introduced onto each TCR beta cDNA molecule by a template-switch 5' adaptor carrying 12 random nucleotides. Each sample yielded at least 2.5 million CDR3-containing paired-end reads. The Mint cDNA synthesis kit, primed by a TRBC-specific oligonucleotide, was used to synthesize first-strand cDNA from all RNA. Following uracil-DNA glycosylase treatment, all cDNA underwent a first 18-cycle PCR with the universal primers M1SS and BC2_uni_R. The original pipeline was this. For normalization, 1 million high-quality reads, each with a distinct molecular identifier, were randomly selected from each sample. Instead of being binned into consensus sequences, reads with shared molecular identifiers were discarded. MiTCR, with a Q25 quality threshold and the strictest error-elimination algorithm, was used for CDR3 identification, clonotype clustering and error correction. Lower-bound total TCR beta diversity was estimated with a nonparametric unseen species model using Euler transformation. TCRdb reprocessed the public reads (quality trimming at Q25 with fastp, clone calling with MiXCR) and kept in-frame beta chains. Every distinct CDR3 protein forms one entry, paired with its most common genes and DNA. The V and J calls follow TCRdb's processing rather than the paper's. The sample table holds 1.8 million or so distinct CDR3 sequences, of which about 39% were seen once. Under 30% of the sample is held by the ten biggest clonotypes.

The sample belongs to a study of blood T cells in healthy people across ages (dated by TCRdb to about 2015). The study in broad terms: In model experiments, roughly one uniquely barcoded TCR beta cDNA molecule per two T cells was captured by template switching. Using deep sequencing normalized with unique cDNA molecular identifiers, the study measured how TCR beta repertoire diversity changes with age. Donors were grouped into four age groups: young (average approximately 16 years), middle-aged (39), aged (around 60) and long-lived (just over 80). Donors of different ages were randomly distributed across sequencing lanes to avoid experimental bias. The study analyzed two additional independent replicas of 1 million unique cDNA reads from the same blood draw for two donors, one aged 18 to 29 and one aged 80 or older. Findings and caveats that apply to the study as a whole: Observed TCR beta diversity per million T cells fell roughly linearly with age, and a significant reduction was already apparent by age around 39. Because the CMV infection status of the donors was unknown, age-related changes in expanded clonotypes may potentially have been confounded. Conclusive comparison of naive and antigen-experienced compartments was prevented by the profiling of bulk unsorted PBMCs. Estimates of total diversity based on one million sequenced T cells were regarded as lower bounds and as underestimates. Compared with the aged group, the long-lived group had more naive CD4+ T cells, fewer expanded clones and increased TCR diversity, a pattern suggesting age selection. The percentage of naive T cells measured by flow cytometry correlated strongly with observed TCR beta diversity.

The CDR3 runs 15 amino acids, cysteine and phenylalanine included. Of the read, only the CDR3 DNA is kept; its 45 bases are in frame from base 1. V lost 6 bases and J lost 2 bases; the stretch between them is 14 bases long. The germline V gene specifies MGHRA as CDR1 and YSYEKL as CDR2. The clonotype was recovered from a human donor in good health. Sequencing was performed on blood. The receptor chain draws on TRBV4-1 and TRBJ2-1; the D gene is perhaps TRBD1 or TRBD2, as each covers 5 bases. The DNA sequence follows: TGCGCCAGCAGACGGACATGGGGGACCTACAATGAGCAGTTCTTC. Translation gives CASRRTWGTYNEQFF.